The 6 T cell receptor beta chains reported below all come from one sample, sequenced in a study of shared clonotypes between healthy human individuals (dated by TCRdb to 2020 to 2021). Receptor libraries were prepared by the immunoSEQ multiplex PCR assay. In its TCRdb copy, this immuneACCESS table keeps in-frame sequences only and misses some clones. Where compared with another copy, unresolved V genes explain less than half of these, and the others have no known cause. The table for this sample lists over 400,000 clones; around 96% of them were counted only once. Jointly, the top ten make up nearly 0.065% of the sample. The sequenced material came from naive CD4+ T cells sorted from blood. The cell subset or site tag for this specimen amounts to: CD45RA+ positively selected. The receptors stem from a woman in her 30s in good health.

The chain uses TRBV5-6 and TRBJ1-1; D remains ambiguous. The V end lost 1 base, the J end lost 3 bases, and 10 bases lay between the germline ends. The CDR3 has 14 residues. CDR1 and CDR2 (germline): SGHDT, YYEEEE. CDR3 sequence reads: CASSLTLVDTEAFF. CDR3 in DNA: TGTGCCAGCAGCTTGACATTAGTGGACACTGAAGCTTTCTTT.

The V call is TRBV28, the J call TRBJ2-3, with D perhaps TRBD2 (6 bases). The ends were cut back, 3 bases at V and 2 bases at J, with 21 bases in the middle. Germline V lookup: CDR1 MDHEN, CDR2 SYDVKM. The CDR3 spans 18 residues. CDR3 bases: TGTGCCAGCAGTTTTATCTCGAGGGGACTCCGCGACACAGATACGCAGTATTTT. It is translated as CASSFISRGLRDTDTQYF. The whole variable domain, remainder taken from reference TRBV28 and TRBJ2-3, is DVKVTQSSRYLVKRTGEKVFLECVQDMDHENMFWYRQDPGLGLRLIYFSYDVKMKEKGDIPEGYSVSREKKERFSLILESASTNQTSMYLCASSFISRGLRDTDTQYFGPGTRLTVL.

V and J are TRBV6-6 and TRBJ1-5; no firm D call. The CDR3 totals 13 residues. Germline CDR1 and CDR2: MNHNY and SVGAGI (reference sequence). The V end lost 5 bases, the J end lost 7 bases, and 12 bases lay between the germline ends. DNA of the CDR3: TGTGCCAGCAGTATAGGGTTGGACCAGCCCCAGCATTTT. It yields the protein CASSIGLDQPQHF.

This clone was recorded only once. In DNA form, the CDR3 reads TGTGCCAGCAGCGAACAGAAGTACTCTGGAAACACCATATATTTT. It specifies CASSEQKYSGNTIYF. J is TRBJ1-3 and V is TRBV9; D remains ambiguous. The V and J ends lost 3 bases and 0 bases respectively, with 10 bases between them. CDR3 size: 15 residues. CDR1 and CDR2 from the germline V gene are SGDLS and YYNGEE. Full variable domain (rest looked up from reference TRBV9 and TRBJ1-3): DSGVTQTPKHLITATGQRVTLRCSPRSGDLSVYWYQQSLDQGLQFLIQYYNGEERAKGNILERFSAQQFPDLHSELNLSSLELGDSALYFCASSEQKYSGNTIYFGEGSWLTVV.

This clone was detected once. The chain couples TRBV27 to TRBJ2-7, with D perhaps TRBD1 (5 bases). V lost 3 bases and J 5 bases, leaving 14 bases between the germline ends. Germline loops: CDR1 MNHEY, CDR2 SMNVEV (reference sequence). The CDR3 loop spans 14 amino acids. CDR3 nucleotide sequence: TGTGCCAGCAGTTTTGAGGCAGGGTACCACGAGCAGTACTTC. Its protein is CASSFEAGYHEQYF.

The chain combines TRBV7-9 with TRBJ2-3; possibly TRBD1 or TRBD2 for D (5 bases each). The germline V gene has CDR1 SEHNR and CDR2 FQNEAQ (reference sequence). Deletions cut 6 bases from V and 6 bases from J, with 22 bases between. This CDR3 comprises 16 residues. The CDR3 here is CASRNSPGPLEDTQYF. DNA for the CDR3: TGTGCCAGCAGAAACTCACCGGGACCCTTAGAGGATACGCAGTATTTT. The whole variable domain, filled in from reference TRBV7-9 and TRBJ2-3, reads DTGVSQNPRHKITKRGQNVTFRCDPISEHNRLYWYRQTLGQGPEFLTYFQNEAQLEKSRLLSDRFSAERPKGSFSTLEIQRTEQGDSAMYLCASRNSPGPLEDTQYFGPGTRLTVL.